These 25 T cell receptor beta chains were all obtained from the same sample, sequenced in a study of cytomegalovirus exposure and HLA in healthy donors. Sequenced by immunoSEQ multiplex PCR; TCRdb stores in-frame clones only, minus some. The repertoire has tens of thousands of clones, around 89% of them found once; the top ten carry around 1.7%. Sequenced material: PBMCs. Source of these receptors: a woman under 30 in good health and CMV-seronegative.

This chain uses TRBV4-2 with TRBJ2-1; 9 nucleotides align to TRBD2. Looked up from germline, CDR1 is LGHNA and CDR2 is YNFKEQ. CDR3 size: 18 residues. Trimming at V came to 0 bases and at J to 2 bases, leaving 8 bases not matched to a gene. The CDR3 protein is CASSQDPVSGSPYNEQFF. CDR3 DNA: TGTGCCAGCAGCCAAGATCCAGTTAGCGGGAGCCCCTACAATGAGCAGTTCTTC.

This clone was found once. The chain has TRBV6-4 and TRBJ2-1; D remains ambiguous. Trimming stripped 6 bases from V and 6 bases from J, with 15 bases between. CDR3 length equals 14 residues. Germline assignment: CDR1 MRHNA and CDR2 SNTAGT. The DNA of the CDR3 is TGTGCCAGCAGCAAGGAGCTCCTCGGCAATGAGCAGTTCTTC. Its translation: CASSKELLGNEQFF.

V is TRBV27 and J is TRBJ2-7, with 7 bases lining up with TRBD1. The CDR3 spans 14 residues. Germline values: CDR1 MNHEY, CDR2 SMNVEV (reference sequence). Trimming removed 3 bases from V and 2 bases from J; junction bases left unmatched: 4. CDR3 amino acids: CASSFRQGPYEQYF. As DNA, the CDR3 is TGTGCCAGCAGTTTCAGACAGGGCCCCTACGAGCAGTACTTC.

Regarding this clone: One end of the junction varies from germline; a read error may be responsible. The chain uses TRBV7-7 and TRBJ2-2, with D uncertain. Per the germline V gene, CDR1 is SSHAT and CDR2 is FNYEAQ (reference sequence). This CDR3 contains 13 residues. CDR3 DNA sequence: TGTGCTAGCAGCCTGACAAGCACCGGGGAGCTGTTTTTT. This translates into CASSLTSTGELFF.

This rearrangement joins TRBV4-3 to TRBJ2-4; 7 bases line up with TRBD2. With V trimmed by 2 bases and J by 0 bases, 10 bases remained unmatched. The germline gives CDR1 LGHNA, CDR2 YSLEER. The CDR3 runs to 18 residues. The CDR3 nucleotides are TGCGCCAGCAGCCAACTGCTCGGGGGAGGGGTAGCCAAAAACATTCAGTACTTC. Its translation is CASSQLLGGGVAKNIQYF.

The genes are TRBV7-9 and TRBJ2-2, with D perhaps TRBD2 (5 bases). CDR1 SEHNR and CDR2 FQNEAQ come from the germline V gene (reference sequence). The CDR3 is 13 amino acids. Trimming cost V 5 bases and J 7 bases, with 11 bases left between them. The CDR3 sequence is CASSATSLGELFF. The DNA of the CDR3 is TGTGCCAGCAGCGCCACTAGTCTCGGGGAGCTGTTTTTT. Using reference TRBV7-9 and TRBJ2-2 for the parts outside the CDR3, the full variable domain is DTGVSQNPRHKITKRGQNVTFRCDPISEHNRLYWYRQTLGQGPEFLTYFQNEAQLEKSRLLSDRFSAERPKGSFSTLEIQRTEQGDSAMYLCASSATSLGELFFGEGSRLTVL.

This rearrangement joins TRBV2 to TRBJ2-2, with D possibly being TRBD2 (6 bases). The CDR3 loop spans 15 amino acids. Looked up from germline, CDR1 is SNHLY and CDR2 is FYNNEI. V shed 3 bases and J shed 5 bases, with 13 bases lying between them. In nucleotides, the CDR3 is TGTGCCAGCAGTGATAACCGAGGAGGGACCGGGGAGCTGTTTTTT. It is translated as CASSDNRGGTGELFF.

The chain employs TRBV28 and TRBJ1-1; TRBD1 matches at 7 bases. The J segment lost 1 base and the V segment lost 3 bases, leaving 2 bases of the junction unmatched. Per the germline V gene, CDR1 is MDHEN and CDR2 is SYDVKM. CDR3 length equals 14 residues. CDR3 sequence: CASSFTGANTEAFF. For the CDR3, the DNA is TGTGCCAGCAGTTTCACAGGGGCGAACACTGAAGCTTTCTTT.

The chain uses TRBV2 and TRBJ1-2, with D perhaps TRBD1 (5 bases). Trimming cost V 4 bases and J 6 bases, with 21 bases left between them. Germline V CDR1 and CDR2: SNHLY, FYNNEI. The CDR3 sequence is 16 residues long. As DNA, the CDR3 is TGTGCCAGCAGTGGGCCGACAGTACAGGAAGAGGATGGCTACACCTTC. Translated: CASSGPTVQEEDGYTF.

In its sample, this clone was seen once. V usage is TRBV28 and J usage is TRBJ2-2; 12 bases agree with TRBD2. The germline gives CDR1 MDHEN, CDR2 SYDVKM. This CDR3 has 15 amino acids. The V gene end was trimmed by 6 bases and the J gene end by 6 bases; junction bases not matched to a gene: 5. DNA of the CDR3: TGTGCCAGCAGCCCGACTAGCGGGAGATCCGGGGAGCTGTTTTTT. Translating it yields CASSPTSGRSGELFF.

This chain links TRBV15 with TRBJ2-3; perhaps TRBD2 as D (5 bases). V was shortened by 1 base and J by 0 bases, with 11 bases between the two germline ends. This CDR3 is 16 amino acids long. Germline-derived CDR1 and CDR2 are LNHNV and YYDKDF (reference sequence). The CDR3 nucleotides are TGTGCCACCAGCAGAGTATCGGGATTTAGCACAGATACGCAGTATTTT. This gives the protein CATSRVSGFSTDTQYF.

The V and J genes are TRBV7-3 and TRBJ2-5; 10 bases are a match to TRBD2. The ends lost 3 bases at V and 5 bases at J; junction bases unmatched: 6. Germline V gives CDR1 SGHTA, CDR2 FQGTGA. The CDR3 extends over 15 amino acids. The CDR3: CASSLLAGELETQYF. In DNA form, the CDR3 reads TGTGCCAGCAGCTTGCTAGCGGGGGAGTTGGAGACCCAGTACTTC.

This clone was picked up a small number of times. The chain's CDR3 is CASSSTGTANEKLFF. In nucleotides, the CDR3 is TGTGCCAGCAGCTCAACCGGGACAGCTAATGAAAAACTGTTTTTT. The chain joins TRBV6-1 to TRBJ1-4; 7 bases line up with TRBD1. J gave up 3 bases and V 6 bases, and 7 bases lay outside the gene matches. The germline CDR1 and CDR2 sequences are MNHNS and SASEGT. The CDR3 consists of 15 residues.

This chain connects TRBV5-4 to TRBJ1-1; D gene unclear. Looked up from germline, CDR1 is SGHNT and CDR2 is YYREEE (reference sequence). The ends were cut back, 0 bases at V and 4 bases at J, with 13 bases in the middle. This CDR3 spans 15 amino acids. This CDR3 is CASSLESVRVTEAFF. CDR3 bases: TGTGCCAGCAGCTTGGAGAGTGTCCGTGTCACTGAAGCTTTCTTT. Based on the CDR3 plus reference TRBV5-4 and TRBJ1-1, the full variable domain is ETGVTQSPTHLIKTRGQQVTLRCSSQSGHNTVSWYQQALGQGPQFIFQYYREEENGRGNFPPRFSGLQFPNYSSELNVNALELDDSALYLCASSLESVRVTEAFFGQGTRLTVV.

This clone was seen only once. The chain recombines TRBV5-1 with TRBJ2-3; D is unresolved. Germline V gene data show CDR1 as SGHRS and CDR2 as YFSETQ. The CDR3 loop spans 14 amino acids. V was cut by 3 bases and J by 2 bases, with 10 bases left in between. CDR3 sequence reads: CASSYQRNTDTQYF. CDR3 sequence (DNA): TGCGCCAGCAGCTATCAGAGGAACACAGATACGCAGTATTTT.

The chain employs TRBV9 and TRBJ2-1; 14 nucleotides line up with TRBD2. The V gene end was trimmed by 3 bases and the J gene end by 1 base; junction bases not matched to a gene: 6. This CDR3 contains 18 residues. CDR1 and CDR2 (germline): SGDLS, YYNGEE. The DNA of the CDR3 is TGTGCCAGCAGCGGGGGACTAGCGGGGGTACCTTCCTACAATGAGCAGTTCTTC. Translating gives CASSGGLAGVPSYNEQFF.

The rearrangement joins TRBV5-5 to TRBJ2-7; TRBD1 agrees at 10 bases. CDR1 and CDR2 (germline): SGHKS, YYEKEE (reference sequence). V was pared by 4 bases and J by 2 bases, with 6 bases of the junction left unmatched. The CDR3 is made up of 15 amino acids. The CDR3 DNA reads TGTGCCAGCAGCGTTGGACAGGGGGTAACCTACGAGCAGTACTTC. It yields the protein CASSVGQGVTYEQYF.

The V call is TRBV2, the J call TRBJ2-7; no reliable D call. The V gene's germline CDR1 is SNHLY and CDR2 FYNNEI. Trimming stripped 7 bases from V and 6 bases from J, with 16 bases between. The CDR3 is 13 amino acids. For the CDR3, the DNA is TGTGCCAGCAACGTAAAGGCAGAGGTCGAGCAGTACTTC. This encodes CASNVKAEVEQYF.

This chain joins TRBV19 and TRBJ2-2; 7 bases are shared with TRBD1. Trimming took 6 bases from V and 6 from J; bases not matched to a gene: 4. Germline CDR1 and CDR2: LNHDA and SQIVND (reference sequence). The CDR3 length is 13 residues. CDR3 bases: TGTGCCAGTAGGGGACAGAGGTCCGGGGAGCTGTTTTTT. This gives the protein CASRGQRSGELFF.

The chain links TRBV11-3 to TRBJ2-5; 7 bases fit TRBD2. With V trimmed by 4 bases and J by 5 bases, 7 bases remained unmatched. Looked up from germline, CDR1 is SGHNT and CDR2 is YENEEA. This CDR3 is 14 amino acids long. The CDR3 loop is CASSSGREAETQYF. CDR3 in DNA: TGTGCCAGCAGCTCTGGACGGGAGGCGGAGACCCAGTACTTC.

The chain recombines TRBV5-1 with TRBJ2-1; 11 bases are shared with TRBD2. CDR3 size: 16 residues. From germline, CDR1 is SGHRS and CDR2 YFSETQ. Germline trimming cut 4 bases from V and 9 bases from J; bases unmatched to any gene: 12. The DNA for the CDR3 is TGCGCCAGCAGCCTGAACCTAGCGGGGGGAATGGGTGAGCAGTTCTTC. This codes for CASSLNLAGGMGEQFF.

This clone rates as medium-sized (0.01 to 0.1%). The rearrangement uses TRBV11-2 and TRBJ1-1; D may be TRBD1 (5 bases). Looked up from germline, CDR1 is SGHAT and CDR2 is FQNNGV. V was trimmed by 5 bases and J by 11 bases, leaving 15 bases between them. The CDR3 runs to 12 residues. The CDR3: CASSLDKGLAFF. The CDR3 nucleotides are TGTGCCAGCAGCCTCGACAAGGGGCTGGCTTTCTTT. The whole variable domain, filled in from reference TRBV11-2 and TRBJ1-1, reads EAGVAQSPRYKIIEKRQSVAFWCNPISGHATLYWYQQILGQGPKLLIQFQNNGVVDDSQLPKDRFSAERLKGVDSTLKIQPAKLEDSAVYLCASSLDKGLAFFGQGTRLTVV.

The gene calls are TRBV2 and TRBJ2-1; weak D call: TRBD2 (5 bases). Germline CDR1 SNHLY, CDR2 FYNNEI. With 7 bases removed from V and 8 bases from J, the gap between germline ends came to 9 bases. This CDR3 has 11 amino acids. This CDR3 reads CASIRGYEQFF. DNA of the CDR3: TGTGCCAGCATCCGCGGGTATGAGCAGTTCTTC.

The chain is built from TRBV20-1 and TRBJ2-1; D uncertain. This CDR3 has 11 amino acids. Trimming pared 3 bases from V and 6 bases from J, leaving 6 bases between. Germline V gene data show CDR1 as DFQATT and CDR2 as SNEGSKA (reference sequence). The CDR3 here is CSARALNEQFF. The DNA for the CDR3 is TGCAGTGCTAGGGCCCTCAATGAGCAGTTCTTC.

This chain's CDR3 is CASSYSSGLGNTEAFF. The CDR3 region has the DNA TGTGCCAGCAGTTACTCGTCGGGATTGGGGAACACTGAAGCTTTCTTT. V and J are TRBV6-6 and TRBJ1-1; D gene unclear. The CDR3 spans 16 residues. Germline lookup yields CDR1 MNHNY and CDR2 SVGAGI (reference sequence). Trimming took 0 bases from V and 1 from J, leaving 12 bases between them.